This TCR beta chain was found in a study of glioma-infiltrating T cells (dated by TCRdb to the mid-2010s). About the study as a whole: The low-grade gliomas were WHO grade II oligodendrogliomas or astrocytomas, while the glioblastomas were WHO grade IV tumors sampled at initial diagnosis rather than at recurrent diagnosis. Dexamethasone was administered to glioma patients for six or fewer days before surgery. Blood libraries targeted about 4- to 11-fold sequencing coverage of some 1 million peripheral T cells. Sequencing of TCR alpha- and beta-chain repertoires was performed on glioma tissue, on non-neoplastic brain tissue, and on matched peripheral blood mononuclear cells. To measure how far tissue and blood T-cell populations diverged, each tissue-infiltrating repertoire was compared against the peripheral blood repertoire of the same patient. The paired cohort was made up of three low-grade glioma patients, several primary glioblastoma patients and three non-glioma patients who contributed non-neoplastic brain tissue.

Immediately after resection, surgical brain or tumor specimens were cryofrozen in liquid nitrogen, and peripheral blood cells were collected at the same time. TCR alpha and beta CDR3 regions were amplified with the iRepertoire nested amplicon-rescue multiplex PCR (arm-PCR) platform from RNA. For one-step reverse transcription and amplification, 100-400 ng of tissue mRNA or PBMC total RNA was used as input. After bead purification, a secondary multiplex PCR added Illumina adapters, and libraries were gel-purified between 200 and 400 bp. Libraries carried internal 6-nucleotide barcodes used for demultiplexing. Libraries were sequenced on an Illumina MiSeq with 2x220 or 2x250 nucleotide paired-end reads. Regarding the original processing steps: FLASH 1.2.11 was used to merge paired reads, and BWA-MEM then aligned the reads to the GRCh37 human genome before TRA and TRB reads were extracted. V and J assignment used an IMGT-derived reference of cassette sequences and CDR3 motifs that included pseudogenes. Reads were translated in three frames, and productive CDR3s were defined by a C…FGXG motif without stop codons. Unique combinations of V-J cassette pair and CDR3 amino acid sequence were defined as clonotypes. Reads were filtered by Hamming distance, thresholded by each sample's sequence error rate in mapped regions. TCRdb passed the public sequencing reads through fastp at Q25 and MiXCR, retaining productive beta sequences. CDR3 protein sequences are deduplicated, and each keeps its most common genes and DNA. These V and J calls are TCRdb output, not the study's own analysis. In this sample the table shows 300,000 to 450,000 distinct CDR3 sequences, about 40% of which occur a single time. 12% of the sample is in the top ten clones.

CDR3 length: 15 amino acids, cysteine to phenylalanine. Just the 45-base CDR3 DNA is kept, in frame starting at base 1. Reading the germline V gene gives CDR1 SGHVS and CDR2 FNYEAQ. Trimmed from V: 5 bases; trimmed from J: 6 bases; junction bases lacking a gene match: 12. This clonotype has a count of ten or more. Its target antigen remains unknown. The record has no base qualities; no much larger clone is one base away. General study outcomes and caveats: Tissue and blood shared very few CDR3 sequences, a result attributed to high CDR3 diversity and limited sampling. Patients with low tissue-blood divergence were marked by a signature set of shared blood CDR3 motifs, and that set was depleted in highly divergent patients. Group comparisons rested on small numbers: three non-neoplastic, three low-grade glioma and roughly 8 glioblastoma patients. VJ-independent divergence between tissue and blood was found to be below expectation in non-neoplastic patients but above expectation in all gliomas, particularly low-grade gliomas.

Sequenced: glioma tissue, nonneoplastic brain tissue, or PBMCs (not recorded which). This sequence uses TRBV7-6 and TRBJ1-1, and 7 bases in between align with TRBD1. This receptor was identified in a human donor with low-grade glioma or glioblastoma, undergoing nonglioma brain surgery, or in good health (not recorded which). The DNA reads TGTGCCAGCAGCAACCGACGACAGGGATCCTCTGAAGCTTTCTTT. It specifies CASSNRRQGSSEAFF.